This is a list of T cell receptor beta chains from one sample in a study of cytomegalovirus exposure and HLA in healthy donors. Generated by immunoSEQ multiplex PCR, the TCRdb table keeps only in-frame clones and is missing some. The sample gives about 80,000 clones, over 65% of which show up once; about 3.5% is in the top ten. The material sequenced was PBMCs. The receptors come from a man between 45 and 60 years old in good health and CMV-seronegative. Each CDR3 is given without its conserved first and last residue. The order of the fields is D gene, V gene, J gene, CDR3 protein. The D gene is left open where the match is weak.

>.|TRBV2|TRBJ1-5
ASSVDSLNQPQH
>.|TRBV7-9|TRBJ2-3
ASSGSGTDTQY
>.|TRBV19|TRBJ2-3
ASSRRIDTQY
>.|TRBV21-1|TRBJ1-2
ASSKGGRGYT
>.|TRBV2|TRBJ2-4
ASSVGLSKAKNIQY
>TRBD1|TRBV14|TRBJ1-5
ASSPSITGVQH
>.|TRBV6-1|TRBJ2-7
ASSESGRNEQY
>TRBD2|TRBV30|TRBJ2-7
AWHTSGGSKQY
>TRBD2|TRBV30|TRBJ2-7
ACPVAGGHSNEQY
>TRBD1|TRBV30|TRBJ2-2
AWSRDRVGSGELF
>TRBD1|TRBV14|.
ASSQLPGQGTYEQY
>.|TRBV6-5|TRBJ2-1
ASSIQESSYNEQF
>.|TRBV6-1|TRBJ2-7
ASSEALIGTYEQY
>.|TRBV9|TRBJ2-7
ASGRLGGGARYEQY
>TRBD2|TRBV7-8|TRBJ2-7
ASSSSPGTSGHEQY
>.|TRBV5-6|TRBJ2-5
ASRVFPGETQY
>.|TRBV25-1|TRBJ1-1
ASLSPSSLAF
>TRBD1|TRBV5-8|TRBJ1-2
ASSLNAGGLNRGYT
>.|TRBV6-4|TRBJ2-1
ASSVEVGGNEQF
>TRBD1|TRBV28|TRBJ1-2
ATYRADRGYGYT
>.|TRBV15|TRBJ2-2
ATSTRAGAKSGELF
>.|TRBV5-6|TRBJ1-6
ASSLMSSYNSPLH
>TRBD1|TRBV29-1|TRBJ2-7
SVLQGSGEQY
>.|TRBV2|TRBJ2-6
ASSESSGANVLT
>TRBD1|TRBV7-9|TRBJ1-6
ASSLTGGGSPLH
>TRBD1|TRBV7-2|TRBJ2-7
ASSLDPHQGDYEQY
>TRBD1|TRBV7-9|TRBJ1-1
ASSLPKTGLENTEAF
>.|TRBV5-5|TRBJ2-7
ASSPWRGGLNYEQY
>.|TRBV4-1|TRBJ1-4
ASSLGASPTNEKLF
>.|TRBV7-5|TRBJ2-5
VRRASGDGPETQY
>TRBD2|TRBV9|TRBJ2-1
ASSVESGGRKVYNEQF
>TRBD1|TRBV19|TRBJ2-3
ASRTGKSTDTQY
>TRBD1|TRBV18|TRBJ2-7
ASSSSPGQGTYEQY
>TRBD2|TRBV2|TRBJ2-2
ASSSSGGNTGELF
>TRBD2|TRBV7-8|TRBJ2-1
ASSLAGTSYNEQF